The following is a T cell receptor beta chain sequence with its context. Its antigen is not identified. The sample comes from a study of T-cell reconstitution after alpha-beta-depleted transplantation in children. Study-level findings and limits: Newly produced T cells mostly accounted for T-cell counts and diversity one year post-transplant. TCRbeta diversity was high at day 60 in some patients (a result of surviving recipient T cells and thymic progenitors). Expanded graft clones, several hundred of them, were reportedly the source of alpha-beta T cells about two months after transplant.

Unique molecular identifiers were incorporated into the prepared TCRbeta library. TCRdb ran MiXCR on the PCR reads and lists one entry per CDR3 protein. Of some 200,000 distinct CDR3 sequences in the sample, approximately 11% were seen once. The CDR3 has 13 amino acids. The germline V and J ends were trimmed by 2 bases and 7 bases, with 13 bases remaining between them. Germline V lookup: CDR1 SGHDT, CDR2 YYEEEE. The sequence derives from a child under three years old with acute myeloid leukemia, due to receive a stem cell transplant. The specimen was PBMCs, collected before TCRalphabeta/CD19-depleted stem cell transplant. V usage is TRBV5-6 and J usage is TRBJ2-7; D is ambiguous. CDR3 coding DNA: TGTGCCAGCAGCTTTGGGCGGCGTTGGGAGCAGTACTTC. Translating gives CASSFGRRWEQYF.